This T cell receptor (beta chain) is from a study of T cell responses to AZD1222 COVID-19 vaccine. Study results and limitations: Following two doses of AZD1222, Spike-specific TCR breadth and depth rose. None of the repertoires were sampled until the peak T cell response had passed.

This clone was found a few times. Its antigen is unknown. Here immunoSEQ multiplex PCR was the method, and the copy in TCRdb shows in-frame clones only, minus some. The table includes around 84,000 clones, approximately 91% detected once. Germline V gives CDR1 SEHNR, CDR2 FQNEAQ (reference sequence). The CDR3 extends over 14 amino acids. Trimming took 0 bases from V and 4 from J, leaving 10 bases between them. This receptor was taken from an adult in good health. V gene TRBV7-9 combines with J gene TRBJ2-7; D gene ambiguous. This specimen was peripheral blood, taken on day 0 of AZD1222 vaccination. CDR3 bases: TGTGCCAGCAGCTTAGCGTCGGGTCTATACGAGCAGTACTTC. Translation gives CASSLASGLYEQYF.